One and the same sample provided the 17 T cell receptor beta chains below, sequenced in a study of early stage breast cancer tumors. Using immunoSEQ multiplex PCR, the repertoire was profiled, and TCRdb retains in-frame clones only, with some absent. The profile shows more than 65,000 clones, 80% of them singletons. Sequenced sample: blood. The source of these receptors is a person aged 35-50 years with breast cancer.

This chain links TRBV7-8 with TRBJ2-4, with 8 bases fitting TRBD1. Germline lookup yields CDR1 SGHVS and CDR2 FQNEAQ. V trimming: 3 bases; J trimming: 0 bases; junction bases outside the gene matches: 19. The CDR3 contains 21 residues. This CDR3 reads CASSFDPSTGAFQRAKNIQYF. DNA for the CDR3: TGTGCCAGCAGCTTCGACCCTTCGACAGGGGCTTTTCAGAGAGCCAAAAACATTCAGTACTTC.

The chain couples TRBV19 to TRBJ1-5; 8 nucleotides align to TRBD1. In germline, CDR1 is LNHDA, CDR2 SQIVND (reference sequence). This CDR3 has 13 residues. The V gene end was trimmed by 8 bases and the J gene end by 9 bases; junction bases not matched to a gene: 9. The CDR3 is CASAGQGLGPQHF. Here the CDR3 DNA reads TGTGCCAGTGCTGGACAGGGCCTAGGGCCCCAGCATTTT.

V is TRBV11-2 and J is TRBJ2-7; TRBD2 is a possible D gene (5 bases). Germline CDR1 reads SGHAT; CDR2 reads FQNNGV. V lost 2 bases, J lost 0 bases, and 8 bases lay in between. The CDR3 is made up of 14 amino acids. CDR3: CASSLTRSSYEQYF. The CDR3, as DNA: TGTGCCAGCAGCTTAACTAGGAGCTCCTACGAGCAGTACTTC.

The chain uses TRBV28 and TRBJ2-5; 11 bases agree with TRBD2. V lost 5 bases to trimming and J lost 6 bases; unmatched junction nucleotides: 8. This CDR3 is 15 amino acids long. Germline lookup yields CDR1 MDHEN and CDR2 SYDVKM. CDR3 bases: TGTGCCAGCAGTGGTACCGGGACTAGCGGAAAGACCCAGTACTTC. It translates to CASSGTGTSGKTQYF.

The V and J genes are TRBV7-8 and TRBJ1-4, with D maybe TRBD1 (5 bases). Per the germline V gene, CDR1 is SGHVS and CDR2 is FQNEAQ. Trimming cost V 5 bases and J 8 bases, with 12 bases left between them. CDR3 length equals 13 residues. The CDR3 spells CASSPPGHEKLFF. CDR3 sequence (DNA): TGTGCCAGCAGCCCCCCAGGGCACGAAAAACTGTTTTTT.

Note on this clone: The junction and the germline gene differ at one end; a read error may be behind it. V is TRBV7-7 and J is TRBJ2-3; 8 bases are shared with TRBD2. In germline, CDR1 is SSHAT, CDR2 FNYEAQ (reference sequence). The length of the CDR3 is 16 residues. The CDR3, as DNA: TGTGCTAGCAGTCGAAAAAGCGGGAGCGGCACAGATACGCAGTATTTT. This gives the protein CASSRKSGSGTDTQYF.

The chain joins TRBV19 to TRBJ2-1, with 10 bases that match TRBD2. This CDR3 region has 19 residues. With V trimmed by 0 bases and J by 5 bases, 13 bases remained unmatched. Germline CDR1 is LNHDA and CDR2 is SQIVND (reference sequence). CDR3 sequence reads: CASSIDQSPPAGGDNEQFF. As DNA, the CDR3 is TGTGCCAGTAGTATAGATCAAAGCCCCCCAGCGGGAGGGGACAATGAGCAGTTCTTC.

The chain carries TRBV6-1 and TRBJ2-5; TRBD2 matches 10 bases. Germline CDR1 reads MNHNS; CDR2 reads SASEGT. This CDR3 has 15 residues. The V gene end was trimmed by 6 bases and the J gene end by 5 bases; junction bases not matched to a gene: 9. This CDR3 is CASRPEGLASETQYF. In nucleotides, the CDR3 is TGTGCCAGCAGACCTGAGGGACTAGCGTCGGAGACCCAGTACTTC.

This rearrangement joins TRBV7-8 to TRBJ2-5, with TRBD2 matching 8 bases. V lost 7 bases to trimming and J lost 2 bases; unmatched junction nucleotides: 12. Germline CDR1 is SGHVS and CDR2 is FQNEAQ. CDR3 size: 16 residues. The DNA of the CDR3 is TGTGCCAGCATCAAATTTACCGGGACTAGTCAAGAGACCCAGTACTTC. It yields the protein CASIKFTGTSQETQYF.

Turning to this clone: In the same sample, other DNA sequences code for this CDR3. This chain links TRBV7-9 with TRBJ1-2; unclear D gene. Germline CDR1 reads SEHNR; CDR2 reads FQNEAQ (reference sequence). V gave up 1 base and J gave up 7 bases, with 4 bases separating them. This CDR3 spans 11 amino acids. CDR3 bases: TGTGCCAGCAGCTTAGTTGGTGGCTACACCTTC. This translates into CASSLVGGYTF.

The rearrangement joins TRBV28 to TRBJ2-3, with D possibly being TRBD1 or TRBD2 (7 bases each). This CDR3 region has 14 residues. Germline V gives CDR1 MDHEN, CDR2 SYDVKM. Trimming removed 8 bases at V and 1 base at J, with 13 bases between. The DNA for the CDR3 is TGTGCCAGCGAGCGGGACAGTGGCACAGATACGCAGTATTTT. This encodes CASERDSGTDTQYF.

The chain combines TRBV5-1 with TRBJ2-5, with 9 bases matching TRBD2. This CDR3 is built from 15 residues. CDR1 and CDR2 (germline): SGHRS, YFSETQ. Unmatched junction bases numbered 2, after V lost 0 bases and J lost 2 bases. The CDR3 DNA reads TGCGCCAGCAGCTTGGGACTAGCGGCTCAAGAGACCCAGTACTTC. Encoded protein: CASSLGLAAQETQYF.

This clone was counted a few times. The chain employs TRBV5-5 and TRBJ2-4; a weak D match, TRBD2 (6 bases). Trimming removed 4 bases at V and 0 bases at J, with 11 bases between. Germline V gene lookup returns CDR1 SGHKS and CDR2 YYEKEE (reference sequence). CDR3 length: 15 amino acids. As DNA, the CDR3 is TGTGCCAGCAGCCCTATAGCGGTAGCCAAAAACATTCAGTACTTC. As protein: CASSPIAVAKNIQYF.

In its sample, this clone was seen a few times. This chain uses TRBV28 with TRBJ1-1; D not resolved. The germline gives CDR1 MDHEN, CDR2 SYDVKM. Deletions cut 8 bases from V and 2 bases from J, with 12 bases between. This CDR3 region has 13 residues. Written as DNA, the CDR3 is TGTGCCAGCGTCTCAGCCTCTAACACTGAAGCTTTCTTT. Encoded protein: CASVSASNTEAFF.

There are a few counts of this clone. V usage is TRBV7-9 and J usage is TRBJ1-2, with unresolved D. The CDR3 spans 13 residues. Germline V lookup: CDR1 SEHNR, CDR2 FQNEAQ (reference sequence). V shed 5 bases and J shed 8 bases, with 15 bases lying between them. The CDR3 sequence: CASSVNTAGGYTF. The CDR3 bases are TGTGCCAGCAGCGTAAATACCGCGGGCGGCTACACCTTC.

This chain links TRBV10-3 with TRBJ2-3; 7 nucleotides align to TRBD2. Germline CDR1 ENHRY, CDR2 SYGVKD. This CDR3 contains 16 residues. Germline trimming cut 0 bases from V and 1 base from J; bases unmatched to any gene: 4. The CDR3 DNA is TGTGCCATCAGTGAGTCTGCGGGAGAGGGCACAGATACGCAGTATTTT. As protein: CAISESAGEGTDTQYF.

The chain combines TRBV4-1 with TRBJ2-7; D call uncertain. CDR1 and CDR2 from the germline V gene are MGHRA and YSYEKL. CDR3 length equals 15 residues. Between the trimmed V and J ends, which lost 1 base and 0 bases, there was a span of 10 bases. The CDR3 loop is CASSQALGYSYEQYF. DNA of the CDR3: TGCGCCAGCAGCCAAGCTCTCGGCTACTCCTACGAGCAGTACTTC.